This T cell receptor beta chain was profiled in a study of graft-versus-host responses after intestinal transplantation. Study details: Each patient got anti-thymocyte globulin induction, then tacrolimus and steroids for roughly 3 years. General study results and limits: Those patients showing graft-donor T cell macrochimerism displayed high graft-versus-host to host-versus-graft clonal ratios in allografts. Early post-transplant HvG declines showed an association with peak circulating GvH clone levels. The marrow of recipients harbored GvH clones, and ileum or blood showed some of them first.

On this clone: Its antigen is undetermined.

CDR1 and CDR2 from the germline V gene are SGHVS and FNYEAQ. The CDR3 covers 13 residues. V dropped 4 bases and J dropped 5 bases, with 12 bases sitting between them. The table came from immunoSEQ multiplex PCR; TCRdb's copy has only in-frame clones and leaves some out. The sample consists of under 150,000 clones, around 95% of them appearing once. The sequence was obtained from a human donor who received an intestinal transplant. The chain links TRBV7-6 to TRBJ2-7, with TRBD1 as a possible D gene (5 bases). The source was unstimulated CD8+ T cells sorted from spleen or lymph node cells, collected before intestinal transplant. This chain's CDR3 is CASSSSGNNEQYF. The CDR3, as DNA: TGTGCCAGCAGCTCCTCAGGGAACAACGAGCAGTACTTC.